One sample yielded the 24 T cell receptor beta chains listed below, sequenced in a study of radiotherapy plus CTLA-4 blockade in lung cancer. Produced via immunoSEQ multiplex PCR; TCRdb's table is partial and in-frame only. The sample holds some 100,000 clones, around 81% seen once. The sample in question was peripheral blood, obtained from a patient treated with radiotherapy plus ipilimumab. All receptors derive from a human donor with non-small cell lung cancer that progressed on radiotherapy plus ipilimumab.

V is TRBV7-8 and J is TRBJ2-5, with 14 bases that match TRBD2. Gene TRBJ2-7 matches the end of the DNA better, so the J call may be wrong. Germline V gene sequence: CDR1 SGHVS, CDR2 FQNEAQ. The CDR3 consists of 21 residues. CDR3: CASSLVMGRPGLAGAGYEQYF. The CDR3 coding sequence is TGTGCCAGCAGCTTAGTAATGGGTCGGCCGGGACTAGCGGGAGCGGGCTACGAGCAGTACTTC.

This chain links TRBV9 with TRBJ2-7; D remains unclear. The CDR3 totals 16 residues. V was clipped by 2 bases and J by 4 bases, with 19 bases between them. The germline CDR1 and CDR2 sequences are SGDLS and YYNGEE. The CDR3 sequence: CASSVHGFPDHYEQYF. CDR3 nucleotide sequence: TGTGCCAGCAGCGTCCATGGGTTCCCGGACCATTACGAGCAGTACTTC.

The V and J genes are TRBV13 and TRBJ2-5; the D gene is possibly TRBD2 (5 bases). The better agreement between TRBJ2-7 and the DNA end casts doubt on the J call. The CDR3 runs to 14 residues. Germline loops: CDR1 PRHDT, CDR2 FYEKMQ (reference sequence). This chain's CDR3 is CASSLLGETYEQYF. DNA for the CDR3: TGTGCCAGCAGCTTACTTGGGGAGACCTACGAGCAGTACTTC.

The chain's CDR3 is CASSDRLAGAGEQFF. CDR3 sequence (DNA): TGCGCCAGCAGCGATCGGCTAGCGGGAGCTGGGGAGCAGTTCTTC. The gene calls are TRBV5-1 and TRBJ2-1; 10 bases line up with TRBD2. J lost 10 bases, V lost 4 bases, and 11 bases had no gene match. There are 15 residues in the CDR3. Germline CDR1 reads SGHRS; CDR2 reads YFSETQ.

This chain uses TRBV7-2 with TRBJ1-1, with 7 bases fitting TRBD1. This CDR3 is built from 16 residues. V gave up 4 bases and J gave up 4 bases; unmatched junction bases: 12. CDR1 is SGHTA and CDR2 is FQGNSA in the germline V gene. The CDR3 loop is CASSSTQGGVFTEAFF. The CDR3 DNA reads as TGTGCCAGCAGCTCAACCCAGGGGGGAGTATTCACTGAAGCTTTCTTT.

The chain links TRBV5-1 to TRBJ1-2; D is perhaps TRBD1 (6 bases). The germline V and J ends were trimmed by 0 bases and 3 bases, with 12 bases remaining between them. CDR1 is SGHRS, CDR2 YFSETQ, per germline. The CDR3 loop spans 15 amino acids. For the CDR3, the DNA is TGCGCCAGCAGCTTGGCCGGCAGGGGTGACTATGGCTACACCTTC. Amino acids: CASSLAGRGDYGYTF. The full variable domain, completed using reference TRBV5-1 and TRBJ1-2, is KAGVTQTPRYLIKTRGQQVTLSCSPISGHRSVSWYQQTPGQGLQFLFEYFSETQRNKGNFPGRFSGRQFSNSRSEMNVSTLELGDSALYLCASSLAGRGDYGYTFGSGTRLTVV.

This chain connects TRBV18 to TRBJ2-1; 15 bases fit TRBD2. The CDR3 totals 18 residues. With V trimmed by 1 base and J by 5 bases, 6 bases remained unmatched. Germline V gene sequence: CDR1 KGHSH, CDR2 LQKENI. The DNA for the CDR3 is TGTGCCAGCTCACCACGGACTAGCGGGAGGGATCTCGACAATGAGCAGTTCTTC. Its protein is CASSPRTSGRDLDNEQFF. The full variable domain, rest sourced from reference TRBV18 and TRBJ2-1, is NAGVMQNPRHLVRRRGQEARLRCSPMKGHSHVYWYRQLPEEGLKFMVYLQKENIIDESGMPKERFSAEFPKEGPSILRIQQVVRGDSAAYFCASSPRTSGRDLDNEQFFGPGTRLTVL.

Comments on this clone: At one of its ends the junction is not consistent with the germline gene, which may arise from a read error. CDR3 protein: CASSQERGLGSRWIF. Written as DNA, the CDR3 is TGTGCCAGCAGCCAAGAGAGGGGGCTGGGTAGCAGGTGGATCTTC. The J gene is TRBJ2-1, the V gene TRBV4-2; 7 nucleotides agree with TRBD1. CDR3 length: 15 amino acids. From germline, CDR1 is LGHNA and CDR2 YNFKEQ.

V is TRBV16 and J is TRBJ1-2; D is uncertain. V was trimmed by 2 bases and J by 1 base, leaving 8 bases between them. Germline V CDR1 and CDR2: KGHSY, FQNENV. There are 14 residues in the CDR3. Written as DNA, the CDR3 is TGTGCCAGCAGCCAAGCAGGAGATAACTATGGCTACACCTTC. It codes for CASSQAGDNYGYTF.

V and J are TRBV30 and TRBJ2-7; a weak D match, TRBD1 (8 bases). Per germline, CDR1 GTSNPN and CDR2 SVGIG (reference sequence). Trimming removed 3 bases from V and 9 bases from J, with 21 bases in between. This CDR3 region has 14 residues. This chain's CDR3 is CAWSLNRGGSGQYF. The CDR3 DNA follows: TGTGCCTGGAGCTTGAACAGGGGGGGATCAGGGCAGTACTTC.

The table lists this clone with a count of one. The chain couples TRBV29-1 to TRBJ1-1; maybe TRBD1 (6 bases). V gave up 6 bases and J gave up 0 bases, with 8 bases separating them. This CDR3 contains 12 residues. Germline V lookup: CDR1 SQVTM, CDR2 ANQGSEA. DNA for the CDR3: TGCAGCGTGACAGGCCTGAACACTGAAGCTTTCTTT. Its protein product is CSVTGLNTEAFF.

The chain carries TRBV27 and TRBJ2-1, with D possibly being TRBD1 or TRBD2 (5 bases each). V was clipped by 6 bases and J by 1 base, with 7 bases between them. This CDR3 contains 13 residues. Germline CDR1 and CDR2: MNHEY and SMNVEV (reference sequence). The CDR3 sequence is CASRGESYNEQFF. The CDR3 DNA reads TGTGCCAGCAGGGGGGAGTCCTACAATGAGCAGTTCTTC.

This clone showed up just once. The rearrangement joins TRBV27 to TRBJ1-5, with D uncertain. Trimming stripped 6 bases from V and 0 bases from J, with 3 bases between. Germline CDR1 MNHEY, CDR2 SMNVEV (reference sequence). This CDR3 has 12 residues. Here the CDR3 DNA reads TGTGCCAGCAGGGGTAGCAATCAGCCCCAGCATTTT. It encodes CASRGSNQPQHF.

V and J are TRBV6-5 and TRBJ1-3; maybe TRBD1 (6 bases). This CDR3 comprises 16 residues. V shed 2 bases and J shed 0 bases, with 11 bases lying between them. Germline-derived CDR1 and CDR2 are MNHEY and SVGAGI. In nucleotides, the CDR3 is TGTGCCAGCAGTTACGACCGGGGGCACTCTGGAAACACCATATATTTT. Translated: CASSYDRGHSGNTIYF.

The chain couples TRBV7-2 to TRBJ1-4; D uncertain. The CDR3 sequence is 15 residues long. The V gene lost 1 base and the J gene lost 0 bases, with 6 bases spanning the gap. From germline, CDR1 is SGHTA and CDR2 FQGNSA. The CDR3 sequence: CASSLVGTTNEKLFF. CDR3 nucleotide sequence: TGTGCCAGCAGCTTAGTCGGGACAACTAATGAAAAACTGTTTTTT. The variable domain in full, with the rest retrieved from reference TRBV7-2 and TRBJ1-4, is GAGVSQSPSNKVTEKGKDVELRCDPISGHTALYWYRQSLGQGLEFLIYFQGNSAPDKSGLPSDRFSAERTGGSVSTLTIQRTQQEDSAVYLCASSLVGTTNEKLFFGSGTQLSVL.

This chain links TRBV6-5 with TRBJ1-3; D is unclear. Trimming removed 2 bases at V and 0 bases at J, with 11 bases between. This CDR3 comprises 16 residues. CDR1 is MNHEY and CDR2 is SVGAGI in the germline V gene. The CDR3 sequence: CASSYTEQFSGNTIYF. CDR3 nucleotide sequence: TGTGCCAGCAGTTACACCGAGCAATTCTCTGGAAACACCATATATTTT.

This sequence joins TRBV28 and TRBJ2-5, with 7 bases fitting TRBD2. This CDR3 has 15 amino acids. The V gene end was trimmed by 7 bases and the J gene end by 2 bases; junction bases not matched to a gene: 10. Germline assignment: CDR1 MDHEN and CDR2 SYDVKM. The CDR3 nucleotides read TGTGCCAGCATCTCAATCGCGGGGGTTCAAGAGACCCAGTACTTC. This translates into CASISIAGVQETQYF.

The chain recombines TRBV18 with TRBJ1-1, with TRBD1 as a possible D gene (5 bases). Trimming pared 6 bases from V and 1 base from J, leaving 15 bases between. The CDR3 extends over 15 amino acids. Germline V lookup: CDR1 KGHSH, CDR2 LQKENI. The CDR3 spells CASSDGTNRNTEAFF. In nucleotides, the CDR3 is TGTGCCAGCTCCGACGGGACTAACCGGAACACTGAAGCTTTCTTT.

The chain is built from TRBV5-1 and TRBJ2-1; 7 nucleotides align to TRBD2. Germline V lookup: CDR1 SGHRS, CDR2 YFSETQ. The CDR3 is 14 amino acids. Trimming removed 1 base from V and 10 bases from J; junction bases left unmatched: 8. In DNA, the CDR3 is TGCGCCAGCAGCTTGTCTGGGGGGGAAAAAGAGCAGTTCTTC. This sequence encodes CASSLSGGEKEQFF.

The chain employs TRBV18 and TRBJ2-5; possible D gene TRBD2, 6 bases. CDR3 length: 17 amino acids. The ends were cut back, 3 bases at V and 2 bases at J, with 19 bases in the middle. Germline V gene data show CDR1 as KGHSH and CDR2 as LQKENI. The CDR3: CASSPRTTVGLQETQYF. CDR3 nucleotide sequence: TGTGCCAGCTCACCGAGGACTACTGTTGGATTACAAGAGACCCAGTACTTC.

This sequence joins TRBV13 and TRBJ2-7; D not resolved. The CDR3 totals 11 residues. Germline CDR1 reads PRHDT; CDR2 reads FYEKMQ (reference sequence). Trimming left V 5 bases short and J 6 bases short, with 8 bases between. The CDR3 spells CASSTRTEQYF. DNA for the CDR3: TGTGCCAGCAGCACCCGGACCGAGCAGTACTTC.

This rearrangement joins TRBV19 to TRBJ2-7; TRBD1 or TRBD2 may be the D gene (5 bases each). CDR3 length equals 15 residues. The V end was cut by 6 bases, the J end by 7 bases, with 22 bases between. CDR1 is LNHDA, CDR2 SQIVND, per germline (reference sequence). The CDR3 loop reads CASSSGTAIVAEQYF. The CDR3 nucleotides are TGTGCCAGTAGCTCCGGGACCGCAATCGTAGCGGAGCAGTACTTC. Drawing the rest from reference TRBV19 and TRBJ2-7, the complete variable domain is DGGITQSPKYLFRKEGQNVTLSCEQNLNHDAMYWYRQDPGQGLRLIYYSQIVNDFQKGDIAEGYSVSREKKESFPLTVTSAQKNPTAFYLCASSSGTAIVAEQYFGPGTRLTVT.

The chain has TRBV6-6 and TRBJ1-1; D is unclear. This CDR3 is 13 amino acids long. From germline, CDR1 is MNHNY and CDR2 SVGAGI (reference sequence). The V and J ends lost 2 bases and 1 base respectively, with 5 bases between them. The CDR3 nucleotides are TGTGCCAGCAGTTACGGGGAGAACACTGAAGCTTTCTTT. This gives the protein CASSYGENTEAFF.

The chain has TRBV18 and TRBJ1-1; TRBD1 might be the D (5 bases). This CDR3 comprises 13 residues. CDR1 and CDR2 (germline): KGHSH, LQKENI. V dropped 11 bases and J dropped 0 bases, with 13 bases sitting between them. CDR3 nucleotide sequence: TGTGCCTCAGCAGGGTCGATGAACACTGAAGCTTTCTTT. Protein: CASAGSMNTEAFF. The full variable domain, with the rest looked up from reference TRBV18 and TRBJ1-1, is NAGVMQNPRHLVRRRGQEARLRCSPMKGHSHVYWYRQLPEEGLKFMVYLQKENIIDESGMPKERFSAEFPKEGPSILRIQQVVRGDSAAYFCASAGSMNTEAFFGQGTRLTVV.